Following are 18 T cell receptor beta chains from one sample sequenced in a study of T cells after posttransplantation cyclophosphamide. Repertoires were generated with immunoSEQ multiplex PCR, while TCRdb's copy carries only in-frame clones and drops some. The repertoire consists of more than 20,000 clones, none detected only once. Source material: PBMCs. The receptor source for this set is a man over 45 in good health, CMV-negative, and a related stem cell transplant donor.

This clone was counted ten times or more. The chain employs TRBV7-3 and TRBJ2-1; a possible D gene is TRBD1 (6 bases). CDR3 length: 15 amino acids. V lost 5 bases, J lost 10 bases, and 21 bases lay in between. Germline loops: CDR1 SGHTA, CDR2 FQGTGA. The CDR3 loop reads CASSPRGWAGGEQFF. DNA for the CDR3: TGTGCCAGCAGCCCAAGGGGGTGGGCCGGTGGCGAGCAGTTCTTC.

This clone was detected many times. The chain couples TRBV4-2 to TRBJ2-2; 13 positions match TRBD2. Germline V CDR1 and CDR2: LGHNA, YNFKEQ. V lost 5 bases and J lost 3; bases outside the gene matches: 9. CDR3 length: 18 amino acids. CDR3 DNA sequence: TGTGCCAGCAGCAGTAGACTAGCGGGGGGTCTGGACACCGGGGAGCTGTTTTTT. It is translated as CASSSRLAGGLDTGELFF.

This clone has a count of ten or more. This rearrangement joins TRBV7-3 to TRBJ2-2; 8 nucleotides align to TRBD1. This CDR3 is 15 amino acids long. Looked up from germline, CDR1 is SGHTA and CDR2 is FQGTGA. V lost 5 bases, J lost 1 base, and 3 bases stayed unmatched. The CDR3 nucleotides read TGTGCCAGCAGCCGGGGGACAGGGAACACCGGGGAGCTGTTTTTT. It encodes CASSRGTGNTGELFF.

This clone showed up many times. The chain recombines TRBV27 with TRBJ1-2; 9 bases map to TRBD1. The germline gives CDR1 MNHEY, CDR2 SMNVEV (reference sequence). J gave up 3 bases and V 5 bases, and 7 bases lay outside the gene matches. The CDR3 is made up of 15 amino acids. The CDR3 DNA is TGTGCCAGCAGTCCCGGGACAGGGAGAGACTATGGCTACACCTTC. Translated: CASSPGTGRDYGYTF.

This clone has a handful of counts. This chain joins TRBV6-1 and TRBJ2-5; D not certain. TRBJ2-7 matches the DNA end more closely, so the J call is doubtful. Germline CDR1 and CDR2: MNHNS and SASEGT. CDR3 length: 13 amino acids. The CDR3 is CASRTEMANEQYF. The DNA of the CDR3 is TGTGCCAGCAGGACTGAGATGGCCAACGAGCAGTACTTC.

This clone has at least ten counts. The V call is TRBV2, the J call TRBJ2-3; 8 bases are a match to TRBD1. Per the germline V gene, CDR1 is SNHLY and CDR2 is FYNNEI. The CDR3 is 15 residues long. The J segment lost 5 bases and the V segment lost 6 bases, leaving 10 bases of the junction unmatched. This chain's CDR3 is CASSTSGQGGDTQYF. CDR3 nucleotides: TGTGCCAGCAGCACCAGTGGACAGGGCGGAGATACGCAGTATTTT.

This clone has ten or more counts. V and J are TRBV11-2 and TRBJ1-5; the D is unclear. The germline CDR1 and CDR2 sequences are SGHAT and FQNNGV. CDR3 length: 13 residues. Trimming pared 5 bases from V and 6 bases from J, leaving 11 bases between. The CDR3 DNA is TGTGCCAGCAGCGTATCTGAGGGTCAGCCCCAGCATTTT. Translated, it gives CASSVSEGQPQHF.

There are many counts of this clone. The chain employs TRBV5-1 and TRBJ2-1, with TRBD1 matching 9 bases. The germline V gene encodes CDR1 SGHRS and CDR2 YFSETQ. V shed 2 bases, J shed 9 bases, and the junction held 6 bases outside the gene matches. The CDR3 is made up of 14 amino acids. The CDR3 protein is CASSLTGTGFEQFF. The DNA for the CDR3 is TGCGCCAGCAGCTTAACCGGGACAGGGTTTGAGCAGTTCTTC.

This clone showed up many times. V is TRBV21-1 and J is TRBJ1-1; the DNA was not used to check the table's D call, TRBD1. TRBV21-1 is noted as a pseudogene. The CDR3 is 13 residues long. CDR3 region: CASSKIPQGEAFF. CDR3 nucleotide sequence: TGTGCCAGCAGCAAAATTCCGCAGGGGGAAGCTTTCTTT.

The sample holds many counts of this clone. V and J are TRBV5-1 and TRBJ2-1, with TRBD2 matching 11 bases. This CDR3 spans 18 amino acids. In germline, CDR1 is SGHRS, CDR2 YFSETQ. The ends lost 6 bases at V and 0 bases at J; junction bases unmatched: 11. Written as DNA, the CDR3 is TGCGCCAGCACCCCGGGGACTAGCGGCCCTAGCTCCTACAATGAGCAGTTCTTC. The encoded protein is CASTPGTSGPSSYNEQFF.

This clone was counted many times. This chain connects TRBV2 to TRBJ2-3; no reliable D call. The CDR3 spans 14 residues. The V end lost 4 bases, the J end lost 0 bases, and 8 bases lay between the germline ends. The germline V gene has CDR1 SNHLY and CDR2 FYNNEI. The CDR3 loop is CASSASVSTDTQYF. CDR3 bases: TGTGCCAGCAGTGCTTCAGTGAGCACAGATACGCAGTATTTT.

This clone was counted ten times or more. The genes are TRBV12-5 and TRBJ2-7; 8 bases are a match to TRBD1. Germline values: CDR1 LGHNT, CDR2 FRNRAP. Germline trimming cut 1 base from V and 2 bases from J; bases unmatched to any gene: 1. CDR3 length: 14 residues. The CDR3 sequence is CASGLDRGAYEQYF. The CDR3 DNA follows: TGTGCTAGTGGTTTGGACAGGGGGGCCTACGAGCAGTACTTC.

This clone was seen many times. This chain joins TRBV18 and TRBJ1-1; tentative D call: TRBD1 (5 bases). CDR3 length: 14 amino acids. Germline lookup yields CDR1 KGHSH and CDR2 LQKENI. Trimming cost V 4 bases and J 0 bases, with 9 bases left between them. CDR3 loop: CASSRGGVNTEAFF. CDR3 in DNA: TGTGCCAGCTCACGGGGGGGAGTGAACACTGAAGCTTTCTTT.

This clone has ten or more counts. J is TRBJ2-1 and V is TRBV6-5; 10 nucleotides agree with TRBD2. The CDR3 covers 16 residues. V shed 0 bases, J shed 5 bases, and the junction held 4 bases outside the gene matches. Germline assignment: CDR1 MNHEY and CDR2 SVGAGI. The CDR3 sequence is CASSYSLAGGNNEQFF. The CDR3 DNA reads TGTGCCAGCAGTTACTCCTTAGCGGGAGGAAACAATGAGCAGTTCTTC.

This clone was counted ten times or more. The chain joins TRBV4-2 to TRBJ2-7; 7 positions match TRBD2. CDR1 is LGHNA and CDR2 is YNFKEQ in the germline V gene. V shed 0 bases and J 7 bases; nucleotides not matched to a gene: 15. There are 17 residues in the CDR3. The CDR3 sequence is CASSQDMGGTGAGEQYF. CDR3 nucleotide sequence: TGTGCCAGCAGCCAAGATATGGGGGGGACGGGAGCAGGAGAGCAGTACTTC.

This clone came up many times. V gene TRBV6-4 combines with J gene TRBJ2-3; 8 nucleotides line up with TRBD1. Trimming at V came to 4 bases and at J to 4 bases, leaving 4 bases not matched to a gene. This CDR3 is 14 amino acids long. Germline lookup yields CDR1 MRHNA and CDR2 SNTAGT. DNA of the CDR3: TGTGCCAGCAGTGCCTCAGGGGGCGCAGATACGCAGTATTTT. It encodes CASSASGGADTQYF.

The sample holds many counts of this clone. The V and J genes are TRBV2 and TRBJ2-7; D possibly corresponds to TRBD1 (6 bases). The CDR3 length is 12 residues. Trimming cost V 4 bases and J 2 bases, with 6 bases left between them. Germline CDR1 SNHLY, CDR2 FYNNEI. In nucleotides, the CDR3 is TGTGCCAGCAGTGGACAGGCCTACGAGCAGTACTTC. Amino acids: CASSGQAYEQYF.

Ten or more counts support this clone. The chain has TRBV27 and TRBJ2-2, with TRBD1 as a possible D gene (6 bases). The CDR3 has 15 amino acids. The ends were cut back, 3 bases at V and 4 bases at J, with 12 bases in the middle. Germline CDR1 and CDR2: MNHEY and SMNVEV (reference sequence). CDR3 loop: CASSFWGQGTGELFF. CDR3 sequence (DNA): TGTGCCAGCAGTTTTTGGGGGCAGGGCACCGGGGAGCTGTTTTTT.